What follows describes a single T cell receptor (beta chain). Its antigen is not known. This entry comes from a study of siplizumab effects on memory and regulatory T cells. Study results and caveats: Apparently key alloresponse contributors, naive T cells also seemed more diverse than memory cells.

The repertoire was sequenced with immunoSEQ multiplex PCR; TCRdb's copy has only in-frame clones and lacks some. The sample shows 9,200 or so clones, over 60% of them seen only once. Material for sequencing was effector memory CD8+ T cells sorted from blood. Subset denoted: unstimulated CD8+ effector memory T cells. The TCR originated in a human donor in good health.

This chain's CDR3 is CAIRITGTGGRYEQYF. Written as DNA, the CDR3 is TGTGCCATCAGGATCACCGGGACAGGGGGCCGCTACGAGCAGTACTTC. The chain joins TRBV10-3 to TRBJ2-7; TRBD1 agrees at 12 bases. This CDR3 comprises 16 residues. The J segment lost 3 bases and the V segment lost 6 bases, leaving 9 bases of the junction unmatched. Per the germline V gene, CDR1 is ENHRY and CDR2 is SYGVKD.